This T cell receptor beta chain was obtained from a study of cytomegalovirus exposure and HLA in healthy donors. This clone has a single count. The target antigen is unknown. Notes on the study in general: Reportedly, diagnosis of cytomegalovirus status by the classifier showed high specificity and sensitivity.

Method: immunoSEQ multiplex PCR; TCRdb's copy keeps in-frame clones and lacks some. The table includes roughly 250,000 clones, 70% to 90% detected once. Germline V gene lookup returns CDR1 MNHNS and CDR2 SASEGT. The trim removed 1 base at V and 5 bases at J, leaving 4 bases unmatched. The CDR3 totals 15 residues. The source of this sequence is a woman aged 25 to 45 in good health and CMV-seropositive. The chain couples TRBV6-1 to TRBJ1-2, with 10 bases aligning to TRBD1. Sequencing was carried out using PBMCs. The CDR3 sequence is CASSEGPGQGYGYTF. CDR3 in DNA: TGTGCCAGCAGTGAAGGTCCGGGACAGGGGTATGGCTACACCTTC.